The rows below give T cell receptor beta chains drawn from one sample of a study of blood T cell repertoires in COVID-19. The repertoire was sequenced with immunoSEQ multiplex PCR; TCRdb's copy has only in-frame clones and lacks some. The sample gives 300,000 or so clones, roughly 88% of which show up once; roughly 2.9% is in the top ten. The sequenced material came from peripheral blood. Receptors were obtained from a woman aged 25 to 45 with COVID-19, enrolled during active disease. Both conserved end residues are part of each CDR3. Fields, in order: J gene, V gene, clone size, CDR3 protein. Clone size is given for some rows only: seen once, a few or many times, or a class if the clone is expanded.

j_call: TRBJ2-7
v_call: TRBV28
clone_size: -
cdr3_aa: CASRSGPLLGLAGGPRHEQYF

j_call: TRBJ1-4
v_call: TRBV5-5
clone_size: -
cdr3_aa: CASSSTDRGLGEKLFF

j_call: TRBJ1-5
v_call: TRBV27
clone_size: -
cdr3_aa: CASSFQGAIQPQHF

j_call: TRBJ1-2
v_call: TRBV13
clone_size: -
cdr3_aa: CASSLGRGRGNYGYTF

j_call: TRBJ2-1
v_call: TRBV5-1
clone_size: -
cdr3_aa: CASSLVWTSGVREQFF

j_call: TRBJ1-5
v_call: TRBV19
clone_size: -
cdr3_aa: CASSIEMANQPQHF

j_call: TRBJ1-1
v_call: TRBV4-1
clone_size: -
cdr3_aa: CASSQTGPLNTEAFF

j_call: TRBJ2-7
v_call: TRBV27
clone_size: -
cdr3_aa: CASSLNVLQVSYEQYF

j_call: TRBJ2-3
v_call: TRBV24-1
clone_size: -
cdr3_aa: CATSDPGLADDTQYF

j_call: TRBJ2-7
v_call: TRBV29-1
clone_size: -
cdr3_aa: CSVGLGQGRDEQYF

j_call: TRBJ1-5
v_call: TRBV28
clone_size: -
cdr3_aa: CASRKLHNQPQHF

j_call: TRBJ2-1
v_call: TRBV19
clone_size: -
cdr3_aa: CASSIVRGRARNEQFF

j_call: TRBJ2-7
v_call: TRBV27
clone_size: -
cdr3_aa: CASSLSGTEAYEQYF

j_call: TRBJ1-2
v_call: TRBV5-1
clone_size: once
cdr3_aa: CASSLDLGLYGYTF

j_call: TRBJ1-4
v_call: TRBV4-2
clone_size: -
cdr3_aa: CASSPYRGTNEKLFF

j_call: TRBJ2-7
v_call: TRBV3-1/TRBV3-2
clone_size: -
cdr3_aa: CASSPLRGGGGEQYF

j_call: TRBJ2-1
v_call: TRBV25-1
clone_size: once
cdr3_aa: CASSEPWDSNEQFF

j_call: TRBJ1-1
v_call: TRBV3-1/TRBV3-2
clone_size: -
cdr3_aa: CASSQAGQNTEAFF

j_call: TRBJ2-3
v_call: TRBV11-3
clone_size: -
cdr3_aa: CASSSGAGLATDTQYF

j_call: TRBJ2-1
v_call: TRBV27
clone_size: -
cdr3_aa: CASSLMTGGDAEQFF

j_call: TRBJ1-1
v_call: TRBV10-2
clone_size: -
cdr3_aa: CASRGDRESVNTEAFF

j_call: TRBJ1-1
v_call: TRBV19
clone_size: -
cdr3_aa: CASSSGGNTEAFF

j_call: TRBJ1-1
v_call: TRBV20-1
clone_size: once
cdr3_aa: CSARVAGQAFF

j_call: TRBJ1-2
v_call: TRBV19
clone_size: few
cdr3_aa: CASSIDRRTSRGGYTF

j_call: TRBJ2-2
v_call: TRBV3-1/TRBV3-2
clone_size: -
cdr3_aa: CASSLQGTGELFF

j_call: TRBJ1-1
v_call: TRBV9
clone_size: -
cdr3_aa: CASSVTGGGSEAFF

j_call: TRBJ1-4
v_call: TRBV9
clone_size: -
cdr3_aa: CASSEDSATNEKLFF

j_call: TRBJ2-1
v_call: TRBV28
clone_size: -
cdr3_aa: CASSFWASGANNEQFF

j_call: TRBJ1-3
v_call: TRBV6-2/TRBV6-3
clone_size: -
cdr3_aa: CASSRERNTIYF

j_call: TRBJ1-5
v_call: TRBV15
clone_size: -
cdr3_aa: CATSRDQKSNQPQHF

j_call: TRBJ1-2
v_call: TRBV29-1
clone_size: once
cdr3_aa: CSVHGQGIHGYTF

j_call: TRBJ2-7
v_call: TRBV5-6
clone_size: -
cdr3_aa: CASSLGDRPYEQYF

j_call: TRBJ2-7
v_call: TRBV4-1
clone_size: once
cdr3_aa: CASSQEELAGRNEQYF

j_call: TRBJ1-6
v_call: TRBV16
clone_size: -
cdr3_aa: CASSQSGGSSYNSPLHF

j_call: TRBJ1-3
v_call: TRBV18
clone_size: once
cdr3_aa: CASSSGQGSSGNTIYF

j_call: TRBJ1-1
v_call: TRBV11-3
clone_size: -
cdr3_aa: CASSLGGGATEAFF

j_call: TRBJ1-1
v_call: TRBV18
clone_size: -
cdr3_aa: CASSPGEKVSEAFF

j_call: TRBJ2-3
v_call: TRBV4-2
clone_size: once
cdr3_aa: CASSQEVGLAGGQGTDTQYF

j_call: TRBJ1-1
v_call: TRBV7-9
clone_size: once
cdr3_aa: CASSLALGVNTEAFF

j_call: TRBJ2-5
v_call: TRBV25-1
clone_size: -
cdr3_aa: CASSEQEGRKTQYF

j_call: TRBJ1-5
v_call: TRBV19
clone_size: -
cdr3_aa: CASSSLGAANQPQHF

j_call: TRBJ1-6
v_call: TRBV9
clone_size: -
cdr3_aa: CASSGLPWSDSPLHF

j_call: TRBJ2-7
v_call: TRBV2
clone_size: -
cdr3_aa: CASTYRTSGSYEQYF

j_call: TRBJ1-1
v_call: TRBV5-5
clone_size: -
cdr3_aa: CASSLSERGTEAFF

j_call: TRBJ1-2
v_call: TRBV28
clone_size: -
cdr3_aa: CASSSVDRGYGYTF

j_call: TRBJ2-3
v_call: TRBV11-2
clone_size: few
cdr3_aa: CASSWGLGGATDTQYF

j_call: TRBJ2-1
v_call: TRBV30
clone_size: -
cdr3_aa: CAWSSGSAYNEQFF

j_call: TRBJ1-1
v_call: TRBV28
clone_size: -
cdr3_aa: CASSLSIYRDRGPRNTEAFF

j_call: TRBJ2-3
v_call: TRBV7-3
clone_size: -
cdr3_aa: CASSSTGPPTDTQYF